The text below deals with one T cell receptor (beta chain). What it binds is not known. CDR3 length: 16 amino acids. V was clipped by 10 bases and J by 3 bases; unmatched bases: 12. Germline V CDR1 and CDR2: ENHRY, SYGVKD. This sample was taken from a study of cytomegalovirus exposure and HLA in healthy donors. General study points: It was reported that the classifier diagnosed cytomegalovirus status with high specificity and sensitivity in both the original and validation cohorts.

Repertoires were generated with immunoSEQ multiplex PCR, while TCRdb's copy carries only in-frame clones and drops some. This table has around 160,000 clones, just under 85% appearing once. This chain uses TRBV10-3 with TRBJ2-2, with 9 bases that match TRBD1. The material sequenced was PBMCs. The source of this sequence is a man aged 25-45 years in good health and CMV-seropositive. The CDR3 DNA reads TGTGCCACCCAGACTAGGACAGGGGAGGACACCGGGGAGCTGTTTTTT. This translates into CATQTRTGEDTGELFF.